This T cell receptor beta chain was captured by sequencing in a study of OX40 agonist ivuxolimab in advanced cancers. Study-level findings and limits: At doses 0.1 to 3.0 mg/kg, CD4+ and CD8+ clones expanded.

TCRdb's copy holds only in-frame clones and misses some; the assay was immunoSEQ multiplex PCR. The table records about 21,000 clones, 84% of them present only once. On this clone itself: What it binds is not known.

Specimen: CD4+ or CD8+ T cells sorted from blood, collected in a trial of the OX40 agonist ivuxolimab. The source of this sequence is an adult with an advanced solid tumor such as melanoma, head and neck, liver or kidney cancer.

The CDR3 loop reads CASSMGQRTYNEQFF. CDR3 in DNA: TGTGCCAGTAGTATGGGGCAGCGAACGTACAATGAGCAGTTCTTC. The chain is built from TRBV19 and TRBJ2-1; D may be TRBD1 (5 bases). The CDR3 has 15 residues. Germline V gene data show CDR1 as LNHDA and CDR2 as SQIVND (reference sequence). V was shortened by 3 bases and J by 4 bases, with 13 bases between the two germline ends.